Following are 31 T cell receptor beta chains from one sample sequenced in a study of CD8+CD57+ T cells in acquired aplastic anemia. According to the study, genomic DNA was the template for TCR beta VDJ and CDR3 profiling. TCRdb reprocessed the reads with MiXCR, giving one entry per CDR3 protein. Here the sample spans 400,000 to 450,000 distinct CDR3 sequences, around 72% being singletons. Sequenced input: sorted CD4+, CD8+, or CD8+CD57+ T cells (not recorded which) from PBMCs. These receptors all come from a human donor in good health, serving as a control.

This chain's CDR3 is CSASDIGPFISPLHF. DNA for the CDR3: TGCAGTGCTAGTGACATAGGACCCTTCATTTCACCCCTCCACTTT. The chain couples TRBV20-1 to TRBJ1-6, with no clear D. V lost 3 bases and J 9 bases, leaving 18 bases between the germline ends. Germline V gene sequence: CDR1 DFQATT, CDR2 SNEGSKA (reference sequence). The CDR3 contains 15 residues.

The chain joins TRBV20-1 to TRBJ2-7, with a tentative D call TRBD2 (5 bases). This CDR3 has 11 residues. Germline CDR1 and CDR2: DFQATT and SNEGSKA (reference sequence). Trimming removed 6 bases from V and 13 bases from J, with 19 bases in between. CDR3 amino acids: CSAWGVGGHYF. CDR3 in DNA: TGCAGTGCCTGGGGAGTGGGCGGGCATTACTTC.

Many counts were recorded for this clonotype. The chain employs TRBV24-1 and TRBJ2-3; 8 bases align to TRBD1. CDR1 is KGHDR and CDR2 is SFDVKD in the germline V gene. Unmatched junction bases numbered 10, after V lost 3 bases and J lost 6 bases. The CDR3 is made up of 16 amino acids. The chain's CDR3 is CATSDGRTGFMDTQYF. The CDR3 bases are TGTGCCACCAGTGATGGCCGGACAGGGTTCATGGATACGCAGTATTTT.

The CDR3 is CSARDAGPGTEAFF. The DNA of the CDR3 is TGCAGTGCTAGAGATGCAGGGCCGGGAACTGAAGCTTTCTTT. The V gene is TRBV20-1, the J gene TRBJ1-1, with D perhaps matching TRBD1 (5 bases). The CDR3 spans 14 residues. The V and J ends lost 0 bases and 5 bases respectively, with 13 bases between them. CDR1 and CDR2 from the germline V gene are DFQATT and SNEGSKA (reference sequence).

With respect to this clonotype: One junction end disagrees with the germline gene, perhaps due to a read error. This chain joins TRBV19 and TRBJ2-7, with a weak D call TRBD2 (5 bases). The CDR3 has 12 residues. The germline CDR1 and CDR2 sequences are LNHDA and SQIVND (reference sequence). The CDR3 spells CASSLRRGEPYF. DNA for the CDR3: TGTGCCAGTAGTCTACGCCGTGGGGAGCCGTACTTC.

Worth noting for this clonotype: Lacking the conserved final phenylalanine or tryptophan, this CDR3 likely reflects a read error. The DNA is left out, because the CDR3 cannot be placed on it with certainty; the CDR3 is given as TCRdb lists it. The J gene is TRBJ2-1, the V gene TRBV7-9; TRBD1, the table's D call, lacks a check against the DNA. Germline V gene data show CDR1 as SEHNR and CDR2 as FQNEAQ (reference sequence). The CDR3 has 13 residues if both end residues are counted. This chain's CDR3 is CASSTGDQPQHFG.

This clonotype turned up a few times. One end of the junction varies from germline; a read error may be responsible. The gene calls are TRBV24-1 and TRBJ1-1; D possibly corresponds to TRBD1 (5 bases). The CDR3 length is 15 residues. Per the germline V gene, CDR1 is KGHDR and CDR2 is SFDVKD. Here the CDR3 DNA reads TGTGCCCCCAGTGATGGGGTGGGGGGATACACTGAAGCTTTCTTT. Translating gives CAPSDGVGGYTEAFF.

J is TRBJ1-2 and V is TRBV6-1, with D perhaps matching TRBD1 (5 bases). CDR3 length equals 14 residues. Germline values: CDR1 MNHNS, CDR2 SASEGT. Trimming shortened V by 5 bases and J by 4 bases, and 14 bases separated the two germline ends. CDR3: CASSTAGTVYGYTF. In nucleotides, the CDR3 is TGTGCCAGCAGTACGGCCGGGACGGTCTATGGCTACACCTTC.

As regards this clonotype: Because it lacks the conserved phenylalanine or tryptophan at the end, this CDR3 is likely a read error. CDR3 amino acids: CASSSSGGSGNTIYC. Written as DNA, the CDR3 is TGTGCCAGTAGTTCTTCAGGGGGCTCTGGAAACACCATATATTGT. This chain joins TRBV19 and TRBJ1-3, with 7 bases aligning to TRBD1. The CDR3 is 15 amino acids. The germline CDR1 and CDR2 sequences are LNHDA and SQIVND (reference sequence). V shed 5 bases and J 0 bases; nucleotides not matched to a gene: 4.

Comments on this clonotype: A read error is likely, as this CDR3 ends without the conserved phenylalanine or tryptophan. No DNA is shown, since the ends of the CDR3 on it are uncertain; the CDR3 is the one TCRdb lists. V gene TRBV2 combines with J gene TRBJ1-2; the DNA was not used to check the table's D call, TRBD1. Germline V gene sequence: CDR1 SNHLY, CDR2 FYNNEI. 13 amino acids form the CDR3, both terminal residues included. The CDR3 reads CASSLPGPYCYGH.

The chain has TRBV2 and TRBJ2-7; no clear D. From germline, CDR1 is SNHLY and CDR2 FYNNEI. The CDR3 extends over 9 amino acids. V was cut by 7 bases and J by 7 bases, with 5 bases left in between. In DNA form, the CDR3 reads TGTGCCAGCACCCTAGAGCAGTACTTC. Its translation: CASTLEQYF.

This clonotype was seen only once. This may arise from a read error, as a much more abundant clone is one base away. The chain has TRBV12-5 and TRBJ2-3; D gene unclear. This CDR3 spans 16 amino acids. Germline CDR1 reads LGHNT; CDR2 reads FRNRAP. The CDR3 nucleotides read TGTGCTAGTGATTTGTTCGTTGCGGTGGGCACAGATACGCAGTATTTT. Its translation is CASDLFVAVGTDTQYF.

Many counts were recorded for this clonotype. The chain couples TRBV4-3 to TRBJ2-2; 7 positions match TRBD2. Germline V CDR1 and CDR2: LGHNA, YSLEER. This CDR3 comprises 13 residues. J was trimmed by 10 bases and V by 1 base; bases with no gene match: 3. The CDR3 bases are TGCGCCAGCAGCCAAGTTCGACTAGCGGAGCTGTTTTTT. This gives the protein CASSQVRLAELFF.

This clonotype was picked up many times. The V gene is TRBV5-5, the J gene TRBJ2-7; D not resolved. V gave up 2 bases and J gave up 2 bases, with 11 bases separating them. Looked up from germline, CDR1 is SGHKS and CDR2 is YYEKEE (reference sequence). The CDR3 totals 14 residues. The chain's CDR3 is CASSLYGQAYEQYF. CDR3 nucleotides: TGTGCCAGCAGCTTATATGGCCAGGCCTACGAGCAGTACTTC.

This clonotype was seen many times. The chain carries TRBV6-1 and TRBJ1-5, with 7 bases matching TRBD1. The CDR3 has 15 amino acids. J lost 0 bases, V lost 10 bases, and 9 bases had no gene match. Germline CDR1 and CDR2: MNHNS and SASEGT. CDR3 residues: CATAQGVNSNQPQHF. The CDR3 nucleotides read TGTGCCACGGCGCAGGGGGTTAATAGCAATCAGCCCCAGCATTTT.

Points on this clonotype: At one end, the junction sequence differs from germline, possibly due to a read error. This chain links TRBV9 with TRBJ1-5; D remains unclear. Per germline, CDR1 SGDLS and CDR2 YYNGEE. This CDR3 contains 15 residues. The CDR3 sequence: CASSVASDNEQLQHF. In nucleotides, the CDR3 is TGTGCCAGCAGCGTAGCCAGCGACAACGAGCAGCTCCAGCATTTT.

This clonotype was detected only a few times. The chain joins TRBV25-1 to TRBJ1-3, with no clear D. V lost 1 base and J lost 2, with 9 bases in between. This CDR3 comprises 15 residues. Germline-derived CDR1 and CDR2 are MGHDK and SYGVNS. CDR3 protein: CASSESGYPGNTIYF. The CDR3 DNA reads TGTGCCAGCAGTGAATCAGGCTACCCTGGAAACACCATATATTTT.

This clonotype was found many times. CDR3 nucleotide sequence: TGTGCCAGCAGTGGGGACATTTCGCTCACCGGGGAGCTGTTTTTT. Encoded protein: CASSGDISLTGELFF. This chain uses TRBV6-4 with TRBJ2-2; D is perhaps TRBD1 (6 bases). This CDR3 is built from 15 residues. Germline values: CDR1 MRHNA, CDR2 SNTAGT. V dropped 4 bases and J dropped 4 bases, with 13 bases sitting between them.

This clonotype appeared once. The junction departs from germline at one end; a sequencing error may be responsible. This chain connects TRBV2 to TRBJ2-7; TRBD1 or TRBD2 may be the D gene (5 bases each). Germline assignment: CDR1 SNHLY and CDR2 FYNNEI. The CDR3 is made up of 15 amino acids. The chain's CDR3 is CASSVSIGEPAEEYW. The DNA for the CDR3 is TGTGCCAGCAGTGTCTCGATAGGGGAGCCCGCCGAGGAATACTGG.

This clonotype occurred many times. The chain couples TRBV6-6 to TRBJ1-2; possibly TRBD1 for D (5 bases). Per the germline V gene, CDR1 is MNHNY and CDR2 is SVGAGI (reference sequence). This CDR3 region has 13 residues. Trimming cost V 7 bases and J 0 bases, with 9 bases left between them. CDR3 sequence (DNA): TGTGCCAGCACACAGGAGCCTAACTATGGCTACACCTTC. Its protein product is CASTQEPNYGYTF.

This clonotype came up once. V and J are TRBV9 and TRBJ2-3; the D gene is possibly TRBD2 (6 bases). V dropped 5 bases and J dropped 2 bases, with 18 bases sitting between them. Germline CDR1 and CDR2: SGDLS and YYNGEE. CDR3 length equals 16 residues. The CDR3 spells CASSFSGQTYTDTQYF. The CDR3 DNA is TGTGCCAGCAGTTTCAGCGGGCAGACCTACACAGATACGCAGTATTTT.

This clonotype was seen at least ten times. V gene TRBV9 combines with J gene TRBJ2-1; maybe TRBD1 (6 bases). The CDR3 runs to 14 residues. The ends were cut back, 0 bases at V and 8 bases at J, with 12 bases in the middle. Germline CDR1 and CDR2: SGDLS and YYNGEE. The CDR3 DNA is TGTGCCAGCAGCGTAGTAGGACAGTTCGATGAGCAGTTCTTC. It specifies CASSVVGQFDEQFF.

The chain recombines TRBV20-1 with TRBJ2-7; 8 bases match TRBD1. The CDR3 sequence is 13 residues long. Looked up from germline, CDR1 is DFQATT and CDR2 is SNEGSKA (reference sequence). V was pared by 5 bases and J by 7 bases, with 10 bases of the junction left unmatched. The CDR3 region is CSADAGQAWEQYF. The CDR3 DNA reads as TGCAGTGCTGACGCGGGACAGGCATGGGAGCAGTACTTC.

The chain's CDR3 is CATQNDGGYGYTLHF. CDR3 nucleotides: TGTGCCACACAAAACGACGGAGGGTATGGCTACACCCTCCACTTT. The genes are TRBV7-2 and TRBJ1-6; D is uncertain. Germline V gene data show CDR1 as SGHTA and CDR2 as FQGNSA. V lost 10 bases, J lost 14 bases, and 27 bases lay in between. The CDR3 loop spans 15 amino acids.

The chain combines TRBV6-1 with TRBJ1-2; D is unclear. The V and J ends lost 6 bases and 6 bases respectively, with 20 bases between them. The CDR3 contains 15 residues. Germline V gives CDR1 MNHNS, CDR2 SASEGT. The CDR3 nucleotides are TGTGCCAGCAGCTTTAGCGACCGGCTTAGGGATGGCTACACCTTC. Protein sequence: CASSFSDRLRDGYTF.

This clonotype occurred many times. In nucleotides, the CDR3 is TGTGCCTGGAGCGCAAACAGTAATTCACCCCTCCACTTT. As protein: CAWSANSNSPLHF. V usage is TRBV30 and J usage is TRBJ1-6; D is undetermined. Germline lookup yields CDR1 GTSNPN and CDR2 SVGIG (reference sequence). The V gene lost 3 bases and the J gene lost 6 bases, with 9 bases spanning the gap. This CDR3 comprises 13 residues.

This chain uses TRBV7-7 with TRBJ2-3, with 11 bases matching TRBD2. With 5 bases clipped from V and 9 bases from J, the junction kept 10 bases outside the gene matches. The length of the CDR3 is 15 residues. Per the germline V gene, CDR1 is SSHAT and CDR2 is FNYEAQ (reference sequence). CDR3 sequence (DNA): TGTGCCAGCAGCCTCGACGGACTAGCGGGCGGAACGCAGTATTTT. It codes for CASSLDGLAGGTQYF.

This clonotype was observed many times. The rearrangement uses TRBV6-1 and TRBJ2-3; tentative D call: TRBD1 (7 bases). This CDR3 contains 14 residues. V was pared by 1 base and J by 5 bases, with 10 bases between. Germline-derived CDR1 and CDR2 are MNHNS and SASEGT. DNA of the CDR3: TGTGCCAGCAGTGAAGGACAGGGAGGAGATACGCAGTATTTT. Translation gives CASSEGQGGDTQYF.

The V gene is TRBV19, the J gene TRBJ2-5; D is unclear. Looked up from germline, CDR1 is LNHDA and CDR2 is SQIVND (reference sequence). The ends were cut back, 3 bases at V and 5 bases at J, with 19 bases in the middle. This CDR3 contains 16 residues. CDR3 nucleotide sequence: TGTGCCAGTAGTATCCAACAAGGAATGGGTGGGGAGACCCAGTACTTC. It is translated as CASSIQQGMGGETQYF.

At least ten counts were recorded for this clonotype. The chain links TRBV5-1 to TRBJ2-1; 14 bases line up with TRBD2. The CDR3 has 15 amino acids. CDR1 and CDR2 (germline): SGHRS, YFSETQ. J was trimmed by 9 bases and V by 9 bases; bases with no gene match: 11. This CDR3 is CAKTSGGVILAEQFF. The DNA for the CDR3 is TGCGCCAAGACTAGCGGGGGGGTTATCCTGGCTGAGCAGTTCTTC. Looking up the rest from reference TRBV5-1 and TRBJ2-1 gives the full variable domain: KAGVTQTPRYLIKTRGQQVTLSCSPISGHRSVSWYQQTPGQGLQFLFEYFSETQRNKGNFPGRFSGRQFSNSRSEMNVSTLELGDSALYLCAKTSGGVILAEQFFGPGTRLTVL.

V gene TRBV29-1 combines with J gene TRBJ1-2; tentatively, D is TRBD1 (5 bases). Trimming took 3 bases from V and 2 from J, leaving 13 bases between them. The CDR3 runs to 14 residues. CDR1 is SQVTM and CDR2 is ANQGSEA in the germline V gene. In DNA, the CDR3 is TGCAGCGTTGATAAGCGACAGATCAACTATGGCTACACCTTC. It encodes CSVDKRQINYGYTF.